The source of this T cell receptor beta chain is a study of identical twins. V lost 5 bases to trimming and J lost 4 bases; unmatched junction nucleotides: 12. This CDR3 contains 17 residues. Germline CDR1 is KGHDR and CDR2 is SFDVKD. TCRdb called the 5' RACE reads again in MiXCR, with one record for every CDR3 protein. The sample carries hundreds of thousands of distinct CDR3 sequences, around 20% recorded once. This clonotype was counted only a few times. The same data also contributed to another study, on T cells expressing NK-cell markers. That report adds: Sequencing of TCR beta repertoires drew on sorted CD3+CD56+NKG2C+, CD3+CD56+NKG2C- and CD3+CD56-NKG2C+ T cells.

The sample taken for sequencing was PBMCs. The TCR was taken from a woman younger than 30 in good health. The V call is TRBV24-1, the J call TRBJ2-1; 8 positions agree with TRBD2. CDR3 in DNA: TGTGCCACCAGTGGCCCCGGGGGAGCGGGGGCTTACAATGAGCAGTTCTTC. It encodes CATSGPGGAGAYNEQFF.